Listed here are 28 T cell receptor beta chains from one sample, sequenced in a study of memory CD4+ T cells and cytomegalovirus serostatus. Produced via immunoSEQ multiplex PCR; TCRdb's table is partial and in-frame only. The data show 50,000 to 65,000 clones, about 80% seen once. The sort gate was single viable CD3+CD4+CD8-CD45RO+ cells for memory CD4+ T cells. The specimen sequenced was memory CD4+ T cells from blood. Every receptor here comes from an adult in good health and CMV-seropositive.

The chain couples TRBV27 to TRBJ1-4, with D perhaps matching TRBD1 (6 bases). Germline V gene lookup returns CDR1 MNHEY and CDR2 SMNVEV (reference sequence). CDR3 length equals 14 residues. The V gene lost 6 bases and the J gene lost 7 bases, with 15 bases spanning the gap. The CDR3 region has the DNA TGTGCCAGCAGCCGCCTGGGGGGGCTTGAAAAACTGTTTTTT. This sequence encodes CASSRLGGLEKLFF.

The chain is built from TRBV5-1 and TRBJ2-1; 11 nucleotides agree with TRBD2. Trimming at V came to 0 bases and at J to 10 bases, leaving 9 bases not matched to a gene. Germline-derived CDR1 and CDR2 are SGHRS and YFSETQ. The CDR3 contains 16 residues. CDR3 nucleotide sequence: TGCGCCAGCAGCTTGGGGGCCGGGACTAGCGGAAACGAGCAGTTCTTC. It specifies CASSLGAGTSGNEQFF. The variable domain in full, with the rest retrieved from reference TRBV5-1 and TRBJ2-1, is KAGVTQTPRYLIKTRGQQVTLSCSPISGHRSVSWYQQTPGQGLQFLFEYFSETQRNKGNFPGRFSGRQFSNSRSEMNVSTLELGDSALYLCASSLGAGTSGNEQFFGPGTRLTVL.

The gene calls are TRBV19 and TRBJ2-3; TRBD1 aligns across 7 bases. With V trimmed by 4 bases and J by 3 bases, 1 base remained unmatched. CDR1 is LNHDA, CDR2 SQIVND, per germline (reference sequence). The CDR3 has 13 residues. CDR3 sequence reads: CASSRQGTDTQYF. CDR3 bases: TGTGCCAGTAGTAGACAGGGAACAGATACGCAGTATTTT.

J is TRBJ2-5 and V is TRBV7-8; 9 positions agree with TRBD2. The CDR3 consists of 16 residues. V was pared by 3 bases and J by 4 bases, with 9 bases of the junction left unmatched. Germline V gene data show CDR1 as SGHVS and CDR2 as FQNEAQ. This CDR3 reads CASSFLPLAGVETQYF. In DNA form, the CDR3 reads TGTGCCAGCAGCTTCCTGCCCTTAGCGGGAGTAGAGACCCAGTACTTC.

This clone was seen more than once but under ten times. V gene TRBV6-6 combines with J gene TRBJ2-1; a possible D gene is TRBD2 (6 bases). From germline, CDR1 is MNHNY and CDR2 SVGAGI (reference sequence). V lost 8 bases and J lost 2, with 13 bases in between. The CDR3 contains 14 residues. The CDR3 region has the DNA TGTGCCAGCGGCCCTAGCGAACCCTACAATGAGCAGTTCTTC. It is translated as CASGPSEPYNEQFF.

On this clone: This same CDR3 is encoded by further DNA sequences in the sample. The V gene is TRBV28, the J gene TRBJ2-7; D unresolved. V was cut by 3 bases and J by 2 bases, with 8 bases left in between. The CDR3 length is 13 residues. Germline V gene data show CDR1 as MDHEN and CDR2 as SYDVKM. The CDR3, as DNA: TGTGCCAGCAGTTTGGACGGACCCTACGAGCAGTACTTC. Amino acid sequence: CASSLDGPYEQYF.

This chain connects TRBV4-1 to TRBJ2-7, with 8 positions matching TRBD1. Germline values: CDR1 MGHRA, CDR2 YSYEKL. J was trimmed by 6 bases and V by 1 base; bases with no gene match: 8. The CDR3 has 15 residues. CDR3 sequence reads: CASSQGYRGYGEQYF. DNA of the CDR3: TGCGCCAGCAGCCAAGGATACAGGGGGTACGGCGAGCAGTACTTC.

This chain joins TRBV18 and TRBJ1-5; D unclear. From germline, CDR1 is KGHSH and CDR2 LQKENI. Trimming pared 1 base from V and 3 bases from J, leaving 7 bases between. This CDR3 spans 14 amino acids. CDR3 nucleotide sequence: TGTGCCAGCTCACCACAGACACCCAATCAGCCCCAGCATTTT. Translating it yields CASSPQTPNQPQHF.

About this clone itself: One end of the junction does not line up with germline, which may come from a read error. The chain combines TRBV5-3 with TRBJ2-7; D call uncertain. TRBV5-3 is sorted into the ORF group, with uncertain function. The CDR3 is 12 amino acids. The CDR3 bases are TGTGCCAGCAGCTTAGATACCTACGAGCAGTACTTC. Its protein is CASSLDTYEQYF.

The genes are TRBV5-8 and TRBJ1-1, with D possibly being TRBD1 (6 bases). V lost 4 bases to trimming and J lost 0 bases, with 16 bases between them. There are 16 residues in the CDR3. Germline V CDR1 and CDR2: SGHTS, YDEGEE. The CDR3 is CASSDPDRRMNTEAFF. In nucleotides, the CDR3 is TGTGCCAGCAGCGATCCCGACAGGCGGATGAACACTGAAGCTTTCTTT.

The V and J genes are TRBV5-4 and TRBJ1-1; D might be TRBD1 (6 bases). The CDR3 runs 16 residues. The germline CDR1 and CDR2 sequences are SGHNT and YYREEE (reference sequence). Trimming took off 4 bases at V and 7 bases at J, with 23 bases between the two ends. The CDR3 is CASSRSAPGRGDEAFF. The CDR3 region has the DNA TGTGCCAGCAGCCGCTCTGCCCCGGGAAGGGGGGATGAAGCTTTCTTT.

This chain connects TRBV7-8 to TRBJ1-5; possible D gene TRBD1, 5 bases. Trimming shortened V by 1 base and J by 0 bases, and 10 bases separated the two germline ends. CDR3 length equals 16 residues. The germline V gene has CDR1 SGHVS and CDR2 FQNEAQ. The CDR3, as DNA: TGTGCCAGCAGCTTAGTGGTAGGGGTTAGCAATCAGCCCCAGCATTTT. Residues: CASSLVVGVSNQPQHF. The whole variable domain, filled in from reference TRBV7-8 and TRBJ1-5, reads GAGVSQSPRYKVAKRGQDVALRCDPISGHVSLFWYQQALGQGPEFLTYFQNEAQLDKSGLPSDRFFAERPEGSVSTLKIQRTQQEDSAVYLCASSLVVGVSNQPQHFGDGTRLSIL.

The J gene is TRBJ2-1, the V gene TRBV7-2; TRBD2 aligns across 15 bases. V shed 4 bases, J shed 10 bases, and the junction held 5 bases outside the gene matches. In germline, CDR1 is SGHTA, CDR2 FQGNSA. The CDR3 covers 15 residues. The CDR3 DNA reads TGTGCCAGCAGCTCGGGACTAGCGGGAGGAATAGAGCAGTTCTTC. Translating it yields CASSSGLAGGIEQFF.

This sequence joins TRBV6-1 and TRBJ2-1, with a possible D match to TRBD2 (6 bases). Germline V gene lookup returns CDR1 MNHNS and CDR2 SASEGT. V was clipped by 8 bases and J by 5 bases, with 16 bases between them. The CDR3 length is 14 residues. The CDR3 DNA reads as TGTGCCAGCCCACCCCCGGGACTCGACAATGAGCAGTTCTTC. It yields the protein CASPPPGLDNEQFF.

Here the CDR3 DNA reads TGTGCCATCAGCCAAGACGGGCGGGACGGCATTCAGTACTTC. Amino acids: CAISQDGRDGIQYF. The chain is built from TRBV10-3 and TRBJ2-4; a possible D gene is TRBD2 (6 bases). CDR1 is ENHRY and CDR2 is SYGVKD in the germline V gene. The CDR3 runs 14 residues. The V gene lost 6 bases and the J gene lost 9 bases, with 18 bases spanning the gap.

The chain combines TRBV20-1 with TRBJ1-2; D not resolved. The CDR3 length is 11 residues. CDR1 and CDR2 from the germline V gene are DFQATT and SNEGSKA (reference sequence). V was clipped by 0 bases and J by 8 bases, with 7 bases between them. CDR3 amino acids: CSARDYKGYTF. Written as DNA, the CDR3 is TGCAGTGCTAGAGACTATAAAGGCTACACCTTC.

The V gene is TRBV21-1, the J gene TRBJ2-7; TRBD2 is taken as the D call from the table, unchecked against the DNA. TRBV21-1 counts as a pseudogene. The CDR3 runs 17 residues. The CDR3 spells CASSKSGITRLFYEQYF. The CDR3, as DNA: TGTGCCAGCAGCAAATCGGGAATAACCCGCCTTTTCTACGAGCAGTACTTC.

The chain couples TRBV6-1 to TRBJ2-1, with TRBD2 matching 14 bases. Germline-derived CDR1 and CDR2 are MNHNS and SASEGT. The trim removed 6 bases at V and 8 bases at J, leaving 3 bases unmatched. The CDR3 length is 14 residues. The CDR3 is CASRGTSGSDEQFF. CDR3 coding DNA: TGTGCCAGCAGGGGGACTAGCGGGAGCGATGAGCAGTTCTTC.

This clone occurred once. The chain links TRBV7-2 to TRBJ2-5; D may be TRBD1 (5 bases). Germline lookup yields CDR1 SGHTA and CDR2 FQGNSA. Trimming left V 0 bases short and J 5 bases short, with 13 bases between. The CDR3 spans 15 residues. Here the CDR3 reads CASSLALEKGETQYF. CDR3 coding DNA: TGTGCCAGCAGCTTAGCGCTGGAAAAGGGGGAGACCCAGTACTTC.

The rearrangement links TRBV11-2 to TRBJ2-5; TRBD1 aligns across 9 bases. The junction had 6 bases not matched to a gene; V was cut back by 1 base and J by 6 bases. The CDR3 length is 15 residues. CDR1 and CDR2 (germline): SGHAT, FQNNGV. CDR3 in amino acids: CASSLVTGGVKTQYF. The CDR3 DNA sequence: TGTGCCAGCAGCTTAGTTACAGGGGGCGTGAAGACCCAGTACTTC.

V gene TRBV5-5 combines with J gene TRBJ1-5; 11 nucleotides agree with TRBD1. Trimming took 4 bases from V and 5 from J; bases not matched to a gene: 5. The CDR3 totals 15 residues. Germline V gives CDR1 SGHKS, CDR2 YYEKEE (reference sequence). The CDR3 region is CASSGGQGAYQPQHF. CDR3 DNA sequence: TGTGCCAGCAGCGGCGGACAGGGGGCTTATCAGCCCCAGCATTTT.

This clone was seen more than once but under ten times. The V and J genes are TRBV6-5 and TRBJ1-2, with no clear D. V lost 2 bases to trimming and J lost 5 bases, with 9 bases between them. The V gene's germline CDR1 is MNHEY and CDR2 SVGAGI. CDR3 size: 13 residues. CDR3 coding DNA: TGTGCCAGCAGTTACAAATTTCGGTATGGCTACACCTTC. Protein product: CASSYKFRYGYTF.

The chain links TRBV11-3 to TRBJ2-1; a weak D match, TRBD1 (6 bases). The CDR3 totals 15 residues. CDR1 is SGHNT and CDR2 is YENEEA in the germline V gene. V was shortened by 5 bases and J by 7 bases, with 18 bases between the two germline ends. In DNA form, the CDR3 reads TGTGCCAGCAGCCGAGGGGGTCAGGCAGGGAATGAGCAGTTCTTC. The encoded protein is CASSRGGQAGNEQFF.

This chain connects TRBV2 to TRBJ2-1, with 11 nucleotides matching TRBD1. Germline V gives CDR1 SNHLY, CDR2 FYNNEI. The CDR3 runs to 15 residues. The J segment lost 9 bases and the V segment lost 6 bases, leaving 10 bases of the junction unmatched. In nucleotides, the CDR3 is TGTGCCAGCAGGGCCGGGACAGGGGGTAATACTGAGCAGTTCTTC. Translation gives CASRAGTGGNTEQFF.

The genes are TRBV5-6 and TRBJ2-5; TRBD1 is a possible D gene (6 bases). The CDR3 runs 15 residues. Germline V lookup: CDR1 SGHDT, CDR2 YYEEEE. V was cut by 4 bases and J by 6 bases, with 19 bases left in between. CDR3 sequence: CASSHQAGTLKTQYF. The DNA of the CDR3 is TGTGCCAGCAGCCACCAAGCCGGGACACTAAAGACCCAGTACTTC.

This chain connects TRBV4-1 to TRBJ1-2; no clear D gene. The CDR3 has 15 amino acids. V gave up 0 bases and J gave up 4 bases, with 12 bases separating them. The germline V gene encodes CDR1 MGHRA and CDR2 YSYEKL. The CDR3 DNA follows: TGCGCCAGCAGCCAAGATCACGGTGAATCCTATGGCTACACCTTC. Amino acid sequence: CASSQDHGESYGYTF.

This clone was observed a single time. This chain connects TRBV9 to TRBJ2-6, with TRBD1 as a possible D gene (5 bases). The V gene's germline CDR1 is SGDLS and CDR2 YYNGEE. Between the trimmed V and J ends, which lost 0 bases and 1 base, there was a span of 8 bases. This CDR3 is built from 16 residues. The CDR3 coding sequence is TGTGCCAGCAGCGTAGAGGCAGGGTCTGGGGCCAACGTCCTGACTTTC. Its protein is CASSVEAGSGANVLTF.

V is TRBV2 and J is TRBJ1-1; D not certain. Trimming stripped 2 bases from V and 8 bases from J, with 9 bases between. The CDR3 sequence is 12 residues long. The germline V gene has CDR1 SNHLY and CDR2 FYNNEI. DNA of the CDR3: TGTGCCAGCAGTGAAATGAGAAGCGAAGCTTTCTTT. Translated, it gives CASSEMRSEAFF.